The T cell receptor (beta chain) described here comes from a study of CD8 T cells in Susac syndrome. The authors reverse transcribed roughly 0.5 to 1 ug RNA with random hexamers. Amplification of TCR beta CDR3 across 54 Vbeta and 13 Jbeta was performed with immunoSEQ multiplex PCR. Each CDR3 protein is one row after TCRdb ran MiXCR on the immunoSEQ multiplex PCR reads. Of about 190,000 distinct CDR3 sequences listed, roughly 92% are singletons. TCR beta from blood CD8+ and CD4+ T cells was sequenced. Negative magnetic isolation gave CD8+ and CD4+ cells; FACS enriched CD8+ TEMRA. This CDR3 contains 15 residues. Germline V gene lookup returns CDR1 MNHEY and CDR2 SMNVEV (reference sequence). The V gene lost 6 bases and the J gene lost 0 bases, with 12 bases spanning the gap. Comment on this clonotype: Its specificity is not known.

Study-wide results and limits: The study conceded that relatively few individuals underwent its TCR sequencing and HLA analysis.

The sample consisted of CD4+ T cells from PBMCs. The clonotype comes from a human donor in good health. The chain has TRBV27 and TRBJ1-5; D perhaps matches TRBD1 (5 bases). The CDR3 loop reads CASRRGAYSNQPQHF. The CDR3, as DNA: TGTGCCAGCAGAAGGGGAGCTTATAGCAATCAGCCCCAGCATTTT.